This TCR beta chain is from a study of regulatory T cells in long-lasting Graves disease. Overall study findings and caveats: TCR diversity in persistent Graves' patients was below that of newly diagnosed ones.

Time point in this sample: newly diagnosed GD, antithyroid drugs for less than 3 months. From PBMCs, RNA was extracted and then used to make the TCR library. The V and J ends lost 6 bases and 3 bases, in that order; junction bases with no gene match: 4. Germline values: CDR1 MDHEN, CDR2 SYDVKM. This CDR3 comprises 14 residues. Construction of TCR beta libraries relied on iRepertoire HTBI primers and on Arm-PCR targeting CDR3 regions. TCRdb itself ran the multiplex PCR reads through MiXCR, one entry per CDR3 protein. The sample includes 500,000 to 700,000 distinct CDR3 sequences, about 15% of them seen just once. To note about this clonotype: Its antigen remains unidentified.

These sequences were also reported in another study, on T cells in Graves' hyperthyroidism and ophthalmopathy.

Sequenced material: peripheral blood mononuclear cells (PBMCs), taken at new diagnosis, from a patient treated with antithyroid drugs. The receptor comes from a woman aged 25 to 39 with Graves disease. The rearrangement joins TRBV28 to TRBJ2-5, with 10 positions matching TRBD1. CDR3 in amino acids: CASSQTGGEETQYF. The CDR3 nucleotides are TGTGCCAGCAGCCAGACAGGGGGCGAAGAGACCCAGTACTTC.